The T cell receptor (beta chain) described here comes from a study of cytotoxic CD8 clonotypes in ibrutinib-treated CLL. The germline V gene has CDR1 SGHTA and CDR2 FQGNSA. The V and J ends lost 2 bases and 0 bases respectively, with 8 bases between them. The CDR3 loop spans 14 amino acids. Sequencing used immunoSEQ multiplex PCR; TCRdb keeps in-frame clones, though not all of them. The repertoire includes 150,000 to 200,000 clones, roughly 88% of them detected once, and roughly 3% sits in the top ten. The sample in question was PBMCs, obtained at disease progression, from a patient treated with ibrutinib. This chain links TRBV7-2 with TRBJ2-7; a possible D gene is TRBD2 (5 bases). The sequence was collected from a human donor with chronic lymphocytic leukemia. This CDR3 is CASSLNGISYEQYF. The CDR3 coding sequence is TGTGCCAGCAGCTTAAACGGGATCTCCTACGAGCAGTACTTC.